This record covers a single T cell receptor (beta chain). Only Caucasian adults living in Nashville, Tennessee made up the donor group. Negatively enriched CD4+ T cells were divided by CD45RA into naive and memory. The data stem from a study of shared clonotypes between healthy human individuals. V lost 3 bases to trimming and J lost 1 base, with 11 bases between them. The CDR3 spans 15 residues. Per the germline V gene, CDR1 is MNHEY and CDR2 is SMNVEV (reference sequence). Assay execution took place at the deep level. The assay was immunoSEQ multiplex PCR, and TCRdb's table has in-frame clones only and misses some. Of a few million clones listed, approximately 90% are singletons.

The TCR was taken from a man aged 18-30 years in good health. Some clones in this sample may be carry-over from other donors' samples. V and J are TRBV27 and TRBJ2-3, with D maybe TRBD2 (6 bases). Sequenced: naive CD4+ T cells from PBMCs. The subset is: CD45RA+ positively selected. CDR3 coding DNA: TGTGCCAGCAGTTTCGGGGGTTTGGGCACAGATACGCAGTATTTT. Encoded protein: CASSFGGLGTDTQYF.